This is a list of T cell receptor beta chains from one sample in a study of blood T cell repertoires in COVID-19. Sequenced by immunoSEQ multiplex PCR; TCRdb stores in-frame clones only, minus some. Among some 300,000 clones listed, 88% were seen once. The specimen sequenced was peripheral blood. The receptors here all came from a woman aged 25 to 39 who had recovered from COVID-19. The CDR3 runs from the conserved cysteine through the conserved F or W. Fields, in order: V gene, J gene, D gene, clone size, CDR3 length, CDR3 protein, CDR3 DNA. D genes are given only for firm matches. Not every row has a clone size; where given, it reads once, few, many or a size class.

v_call: TRBV7-2; j_call: TRBJ1-2; d_call: -; clone_size: -; cdr3_length: 15; cdr3_aa: CASSLVWTTNYGYTF; cdr3_nt: TGTGCCAGCAGCTTAGTCTGGACAACTAACTATGGCTACACCTTC
v_call: TRBV20-1; j_call: TRBJ1-1; d_call: -; clone_size: once; cdr3_length: 11; cdr3_aa: CSEGGRTEAFF; cdr3_nt: TGCAGCGAGGGAGGAAGAACTGAAGCTTTCTTT
v_call: TRBV3-1/TRBV3-2; j_call: TRBJ2-7; d_call: TRBD1; clone_size: -; cdr3_length: 15; cdr3_aa: CASSPLGQGPYEQYF; cdr3_nt: TGTGCCAGCAGCCCCTTGGGACAGGGTCCCTACGAGCAGTACTTC
v_call: TRBV28; j_call: TRBJ2-6; d_call: -; clone_size: -; cdr3_length: 12; cdr3_aa: CAIHSGANVLTF; cdr3_nt: TGTGCCATCCACTCTGGGGCCAACGTCCTGACTTTC
v_call: TRBV27; j_call: TRBJ1-6; d_call: TRBD1; clone_size: -; cdr3_length: 16; cdr3_aa: CASRPLTGEWGSPLHF; cdr3_nt: TGTGCCAGCCGCCCTCTCACAGGGGAATGGGGATCACCCCTCCACTTT
v_call: TRBV12-3/TRBV12-4; j_call: TRBJ1-4; d_call: -; clone_size: once; cdr3_length: 12; cdr3_aa: CASSLDWAGFAF; cdr3_nt: TGTGCCAGCAGTTTAGATTGGGCAGGCTTCGCGTTT
v_call: TRBV7-6; j_call: TRBJ1-4; d_call: -; clone_size: -; cdr3_length: 14; cdr3_aa: CASSQDLGSEKLFF; cdr3_nt: TGTGCCAGCAGCCAGGACCTAGGGAGTGAAAAACTGTTTTTT
v_call: TRBV9; j_call: TRBJ2-1; d_call: -; clone_size: -; cdr3_length: 15; cdr3_aa: CASSVGGRSYNEQFF; cdr3_nt: TGTGCCAGCAGCGTGGGGGGACGGTCCTACAATGAGCAGTTCTTC
v_call: TRBV24-1; j_call: TRBJ2-3; d_call: TRBD2; clone_size: -; cdr3_length: 18; cdr3_aa: CATSDPTGLAGLGDTQYF; cdr3_nt: TGTGCCACCAGTGATCCAACGGGACTAGCGGGGCTTGGGGATACGCAGTATTTT
v_call: TRBV5-4; j_call: TRBJ1-2; d_call: -; clone_size: -; cdr3_length: 15; cdr3_aa: CASSLEPGEVYGYTF; cdr3_nt: TGTGCCAGCAGCTTGGAACCCGGGGAGGTCTATGGCTACACCTTC
v_call: TRBV7-8; j_call: TRBJ2-7; d_call: TRBD1; clone_size: -; cdr3_length: 13; cdr3_aa: CASSLGQSNEQYF; cdr3_nt: TGTGCCAGCAGCTTGGGACAGTCCAACGAGCAGTACTTC
v_call: TRBV11-3; j_call: TRBJ1-1; d_call: TRBD1; clone_size: -; cdr3_length: 14; cdr3_aa: CASSTQGAATEAFF; cdr3_nt: TGTGCCAGCAGCACCCAGGGGGCGGCTACTGAAGCTTTCTTT
v_call: TRBV9; j_call: TRBJ2-1; d_call: TRBD1; clone_size: -; cdr3_length: 16; cdr3_aa: CASSVGQGVSYNEQFF; cdr3_nt: TGTGCCAGCAGCGTAGGTCAGGGGGTCTCCTACAATGAGCAGTTCTTC
v_call: TRBV5-1; j_call: TRBJ2-3; d_call: TRBD1; clone_size: once; cdr3_length: 16; cdr3_aa: CASSLDGQAGPDTQYF; cdr3_nt: TGCGCCAGCAGCTTGGACGGACAGGCCGGGCCAGATACGCAGTATTTT
v_call: TRBV28; j_call: TRBJ2-1; d_call: TRBD1; clone_size: once; cdr3_length: 15; cdr3_aa: CASSLPGQGYNEQFF; cdr3_nt: TGTGCCAGCAGCCTCCCGGGACAGGGCTACAATGAGCAGTTCTTC
v_call: TRBV2; j_call: TRBJ2-7; d_call: TRBD1; clone_size: once; cdr3_length: 14; cdr3_aa: CASSPDRGFGEQYF; cdr3_nt: TGTGCCAGCAGCCCGGACAGGGGCTTTGGCGAGCAGTACTTC
v_call: TRBV3-1/TRBV3-2; j_call: TRBJ1-5; d_call: TRBD1; clone_size: -; cdr3_length: 14; cdr3_aa: CASSSGQGDQPQHF; cdr3_nt: TGTGCCAGCAGCTCAGGACAGGGGGATCAGCCCCAGCATTTT
v_call: TRBV9; j_call: TRBJ1-5; d_call: -; clone_size: -; cdr3_length: 14; cdr3_aa: CASSVGGYGQPQHF; cdr3_nt: TGTGCCAGCAGCGTCGGGGGGTACGGACAGCCCCAGCATTTT
v_call: TRBV11-2; j_call: TRBJ1-3; d_call: TRBD1; clone_size: -; cdr3_length: 18; cdr3_aa: CASSSIGGTGIFENTIYF; cdr3_nt: TGTGCCAGCAGCTCCATTGGAGGGACAGGGATTTTCGAAAACACCATATATTTT
v_call: TRBV7-6; j_call: TRBJ1-1; d_call: TRBD1; clone_size: few; cdr3_length: 15; cdr3_aa: CASRQNRGMTTEAFF; cdr3_nt: TGTGCCAGCAGACAAAACAGGGGAATGACCACTGAAGCTTTCTTT
v_call: TRBV12-3/TRBV12-4; j_call: TRBJ2-7; d_call: -; clone_size: -; cdr3_length: 11; cdr3_aa: CASSRGYEQYF; cdr3_nt: TGTGCCAGCAGCCGGGGCTACGAGCAGTACTTC
v_call: TRBV6-6; j_call: TRBJ1-2; d_call: -; clone_size: few; cdr3_length: 13; cdr3_aa: CASRLDTNYGYTF; cdr3_nt: TGTGCCAGCAGGTTGGACACGAACTATGGCTACACCTTC
v_call: TRBV10-2; j_call: TRBJ1-1; d_call: -; clone_size: -; cdr3_length: 14; cdr3_aa: CASSDLPGNTEAFF; cdr3_nt: TGCGCCAGCAGTGATTTGCCCGGGAACACTGAAGCTTTCTTT